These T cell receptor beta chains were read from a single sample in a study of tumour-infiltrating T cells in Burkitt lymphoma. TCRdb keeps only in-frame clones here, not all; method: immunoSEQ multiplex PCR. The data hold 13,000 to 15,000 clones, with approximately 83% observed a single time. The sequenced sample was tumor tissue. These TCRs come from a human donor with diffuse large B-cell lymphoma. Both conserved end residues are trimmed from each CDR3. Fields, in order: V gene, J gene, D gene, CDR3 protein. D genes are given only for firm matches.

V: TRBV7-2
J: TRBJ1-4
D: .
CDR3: ASSLSGRANEKLF

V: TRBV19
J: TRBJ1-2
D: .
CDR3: ASSIWAGTYGYT

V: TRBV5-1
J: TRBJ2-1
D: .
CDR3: ASSTTDSKANEQF

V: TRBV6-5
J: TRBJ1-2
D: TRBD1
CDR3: ASRRQGDYGYT

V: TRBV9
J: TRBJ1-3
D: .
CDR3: ASSAQDLGNTIY

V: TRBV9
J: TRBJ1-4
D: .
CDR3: ASSPREGNEKLF

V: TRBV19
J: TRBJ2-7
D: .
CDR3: ASSIALTAYEQY

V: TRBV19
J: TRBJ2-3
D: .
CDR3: ASRQLQSTDTQY

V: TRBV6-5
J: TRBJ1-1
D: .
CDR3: ASSRGNTEAF

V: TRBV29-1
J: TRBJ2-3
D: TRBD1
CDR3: SVGQGARGDTQY

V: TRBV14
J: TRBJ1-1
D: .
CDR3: ASSRSLTEAF

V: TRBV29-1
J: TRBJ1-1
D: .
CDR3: SVEVSGDGSEAF

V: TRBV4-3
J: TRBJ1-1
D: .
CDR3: ATRLGRNTEAF

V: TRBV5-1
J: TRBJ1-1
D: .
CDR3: ASSLTDTEAF

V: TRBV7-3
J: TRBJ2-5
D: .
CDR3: ASSLNPAWRGGETQY

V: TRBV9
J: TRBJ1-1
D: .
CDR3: ASSGPMNTEAF

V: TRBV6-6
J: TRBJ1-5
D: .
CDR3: ASSYSNPVSNQPQH

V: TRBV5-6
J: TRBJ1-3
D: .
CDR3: ASSLERNTIY

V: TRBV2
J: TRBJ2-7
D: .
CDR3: ATRGSSKEQY

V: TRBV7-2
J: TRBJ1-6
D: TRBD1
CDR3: ASSRTTTGWSPLH

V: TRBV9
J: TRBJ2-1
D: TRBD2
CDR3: ASSPGLAGILNEQF

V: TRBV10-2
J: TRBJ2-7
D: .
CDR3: ASSGVTGRQY

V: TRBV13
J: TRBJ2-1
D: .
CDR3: ASSPLLSEQF

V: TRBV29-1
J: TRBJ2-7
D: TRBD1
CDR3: SVEGQDSYEQY

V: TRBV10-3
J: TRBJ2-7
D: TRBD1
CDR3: AISESDRGLTSEQY

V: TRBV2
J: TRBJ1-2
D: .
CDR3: ASSVGNYGYT

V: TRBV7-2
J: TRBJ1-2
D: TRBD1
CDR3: ASSPGQGDGGYT

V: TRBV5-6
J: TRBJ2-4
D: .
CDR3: ASSFKGIAKNIQY

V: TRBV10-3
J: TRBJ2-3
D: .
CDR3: AITDGGADTQY

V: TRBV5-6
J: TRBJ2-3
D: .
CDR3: ASSLGLGVDTQY

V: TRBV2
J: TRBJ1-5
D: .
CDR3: AGSEGWISNQPQH

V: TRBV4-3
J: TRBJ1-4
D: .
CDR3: ASSQVGQASEKLF

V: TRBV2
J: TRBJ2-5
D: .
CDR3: ASTGAPLETQY

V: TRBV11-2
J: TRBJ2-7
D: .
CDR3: ASSRPGIGTYEQY

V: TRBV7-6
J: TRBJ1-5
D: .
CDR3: ASSLGTANSNQPQH

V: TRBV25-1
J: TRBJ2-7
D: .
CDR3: ASSGGYEQY

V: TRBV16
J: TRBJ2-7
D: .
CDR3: ASSQGGTLHEQY

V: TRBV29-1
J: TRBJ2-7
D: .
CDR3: SVRAASSYEQY

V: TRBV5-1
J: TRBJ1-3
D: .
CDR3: ASSFGRGSGNTIY

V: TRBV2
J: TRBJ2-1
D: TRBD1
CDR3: ASSERGQIYNEQF

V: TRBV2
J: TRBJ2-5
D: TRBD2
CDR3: ASSGAGGVETQY

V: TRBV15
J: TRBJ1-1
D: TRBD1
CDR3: ATSRDTGTGAF

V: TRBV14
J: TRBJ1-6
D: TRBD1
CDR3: ASSLYAGQGGNSPLH

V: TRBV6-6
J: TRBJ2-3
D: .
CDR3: ASSYGGVSTDTQY

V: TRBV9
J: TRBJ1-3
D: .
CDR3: ASSVERSD

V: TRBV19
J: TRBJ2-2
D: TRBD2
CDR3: ASSITSGWNTGELF

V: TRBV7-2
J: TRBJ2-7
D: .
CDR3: ASSFAGSYEQY

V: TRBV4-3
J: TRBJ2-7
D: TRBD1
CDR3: ASSQDASGGPYEQY

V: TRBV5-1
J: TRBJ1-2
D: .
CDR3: ASSLKRGFDTLGYT

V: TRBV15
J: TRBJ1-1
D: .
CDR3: ATSRDDNVNTEAF

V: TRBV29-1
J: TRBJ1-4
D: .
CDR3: STGEGLSNEKLF

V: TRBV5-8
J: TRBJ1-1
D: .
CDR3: ASRFNTEAF

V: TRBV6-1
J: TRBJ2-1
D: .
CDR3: ASSQLARGEQF

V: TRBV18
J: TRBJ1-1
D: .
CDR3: ASSPRAQGWDTEAF

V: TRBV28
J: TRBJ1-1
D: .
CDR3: ASRRQLMNTEAF